Below, 29 T cell receptor beta chains from the same sample are listed, as sequenced in a study of T cell responses to AZD1222 COVID-19 vaccine. The protocol was immunoSEQ multiplex PCR, while the TCRdb copy is restricted to in-frame clones and leaves out a portion. The data contain about 180,000 clones, 80% to 90% of them singletons. The sequences come from peripheral blood, collected 28 days after the second AZD1222 dose. The source of these receptors is an adult who received the AZD1222 COVID-19 vaccine.

CDR3 amino acids: CASSLGGTGGAKTQYF. The CDR3 DNA reads as TGTGCCAGCAGCTTGGGGGGGACAGGGGGCGCAAAGACCCAGTACTTC. The chain couples TRBV5-4 to TRBJ2-5, with 12 bases identical to TRBD1. The CDR3 is 16 residues long. Germline V CDR1 and CDR2: SGHNT, YYREEE (reference sequence). J lost 6 bases, V lost 0 bases, and 6 bases had no gene match.

The gene calls are TRBV18 and TRBJ1-2, with D perhaps TRBD1 (6 bases). V was cut by 5 bases and J by 5 bases, with 12 bases left in between. Germline V gene data show CDR1 as KGHSH and CDR2 as LQKENI. CDR3 length: 13 amino acids. The CDR3 nucleotides are TGTGCCAGCTCAAGGGGGGCCGGGTATGGCTACACCTTC. Encoded protein: CASSRGAGYGYTF.

V usage is TRBV5-1 and J usage is TRBJ1-5; the match to TRBD1 covers 7 bases. The germline gives CDR1 SGHRS, CDR2 YFSETQ. The CDR3 consists of 14 residues. The V segment lost 4 bases and the J segment 6 bases; nucleotides outside the gene matches: 7. In DNA form, the CDR3 reads TGCGCCAGCAGCCCAGGGACAGAATTTCAGCCCCAGCATTTT. This encodes CASSPGTEFQPQHF.

The chain is built from TRBV30 and TRBJ2-7; D is unclear. V lost 2 bases and J lost 1, with 18 bases in between. Germline V CDR1 and CDR2: GTSNPN, SVGIG (reference sequence). CDR3 length: 16 amino acids. DNA for the CDR3: TGTGCCTGGAGTCCCCCACGAACGGGTACGTCCTACGAGCAGTACTTC. Protein: CAWSPPRTGTSYEQYF.

J is TRBJ2-3 and V is TRBV27; 15 bases are shared with TRBD2. The CDR3 consists of 16 residues. The germline V gene encodes CDR1 MNHEY and CDR2 SMNVEV (reference sequence). The J segment lost 6 bases and the V segment lost 5 bases, leaving 6 bases of the junction unmatched. The CDR3 nucleotides read TGTGCCAGCAGTCCGCGGACTAGCGGGGGGGTGGATACGCAGTATTTT. This encodes CASSPRTSGGVDTQYF.

This chain connects TRBV21-1 to TRBJ1-5; the table's D gene call, TRBD1, was not cross checked with the DNA. TRBV21-1 is termed a pseudogene. This CDR3 comprises 17 residues. CDR3 amino acids: CATRYPGGRHSNQPQHF. The CDR3 DNA sequence: TGTGCCACCAGATATCCAGGGGGTAGACATAGCAATCAGCCCCAGCATTTT.

This chain connects TRBV6-2 or TRBV6-3 to TRBJ1-2, with D perhaps matching TRBD1 (5 bases). V lost 5 bases, J lost 8 bases, and 15 bases lay in between. This CDR3 has 13 amino acids. Germline CDR1 is MNHEY and CDR2 is SVGEGT. This CDR3 is CASSPRAQGGYTF. CDR3 bases: TGTGCCAGCAGTCCCCGGGCCCAGGGAGGCTACACCTTC.

The V gene is TRBV10-3, the J gene TRBJ1-6; TRBD1 is a possible D gene (5 bases). The CDR3 spans 14 residues. Trimming took off 10 bases at V and 5 bases at J, with 15 bases between the two ends. Germline CDR1 reads ENHRY; CDR2 reads SYGVKD. CDR3 protein: CATTPGGDNSPLHF. In DNA, the CDR3 is TGTGCCACCACCCCGGGAGGGGATAATTCACCCCTCCACTTT.

This clone appeared once. V is TRBV6-5 and J is TRBJ1-2; 7 bases are a match to TRBD1. Trimming took 6 bases from V and 3 from J; bases not matched to a gene: 4. Germline CDR1 MNHEY, CDR2 SVGAGI. This CDR3 region has 13 residues. This CDR3 reads CASSLGGDYGYTF. The CDR3 DNA reads TGTGCCAGCAGCCTAGGGGGCGACTATGGCTACACCTTC.

The V and J genes are TRBV19 and TRBJ1-6; TRBD1 aligns across 7 bases. V gave up 3 bases and J gave up 9 bases; unmatched junction bases: 11. CDR1 is LNHDA, CDR2 SQIVND, per germline (reference sequence). CDR3 length: 16 amino acids. The CDR3 nucleotides are TGTGCCAGTAGTATCCCCAGACAGGGATGGATTTCACCCCTCCACTTT. Amino acid sequence: CASSIPRQGWISPLHF.

The chain uses TRBV5-3 and TRBJ1-4, with D uncertain. TRBV5-3 is placed among ORFs of uncertain function. The CDR3 totals 16 residues. The V gene lost 3 bases and the J gene lost 2 bases, with 14 bases spanning the gap. Here the CDR3 reads CARSWPRQLTNEKLFF. CDR3 in DNA: TGTGCCAGAAGCTGGCCTCGCCAGCTCACTAATGAAAAACTGTTTTTT.

The sample holds a few counts of this clone. V is TRBV5-6 and J is TRBJ2-7; D possibly matches TRBD1 or TRBD2 (5 bases each). V lost 4 bases, J lost 4 bases, and 15 bases lay in between. The CDR3 has 14 residues. The germline V gene encodes CDR1 SGHDT and CDR2 YYEEEE. The CDR3 region has the DNA TGTGCCAGCAGCGTCACGCCCGGGACGTACGAGCAGTACTTC. Protein: CASSVTPGTYEQYF.

This clone was counted once. The CDR3 loop reads CATSRDRFEEKLFF. The DNA for the CDR3 is TGTGCCACCAGCAGAGATCGGTTCGAGGAAAAACTGTTTTTT. This chain uses TRBV15 with TRBJ1-4; no definite D call. CDR1 and CDR2 from the germline V gene are LNHNV and YYDKDF (reference sequence). The CDR3 is 14 residues long. Between the trimmed V and J ends, which lost 0 bases and 8 bases, there was a span of 10 bases.

The chain uses TRBV18 and TRBJ1-1, with a tentative D call TRBD1 (5 bases). The CDR3 runs 15 residues. Germline values: CDR1 KGHSH, CDR2 LQKENI. The V end lost 2 bases, the J end lost 6 bases, and 16 bases lay between the germline ends. DNA of the CDR3: TGTGCCAGCTCACCATCAGTCCAGGGCCATTCTGAAGCTTTCTTT. Residues: CASSPSVQGHSEAFF.

The rearrangement links TRBV28 to TRBJ2-7; 7 bases match TRBD2. Germline trimming cut 8 bases from V and 0 bases from J; bases unmatched to any gene: 7. CDR1 and CDR2 from the germline V gene are MDHEN and SYDVKM. The CDR3 has 14 amino acids. CDR3 DNA: TGTGCCAGCGGCTCGAGCGGGGTCTCCTACGAGCAGTACTTC. Translating gives CASGSSGVSYEQYF.

The chain uses TRBV6-5 and TRBJ1-2; unclear D gene. V dropped 6 bases and J dropped 4 bases, with 18 bases sitting between them. CDR3 length: 15 residues. Germline lookup yields CDR1 MNHEY and CDR2 SVGAGI. The CDR3: CASRLRREALYGYTF. CDR3 nucleotide sequence: TGTGCCAGCAGACTACGAAGAGAAGCCCTCTATGGCTACACCTTC.

On this clone itself: The sample has other DNA sequences that encode this CDR3 too. J is TRBJ2-3 and V is TRBV6-2 or TRBV6-3; D unclear. Germline CDR1 MNHEY, CDR2 SVGEGT. The CDR3 has 11 residues. Trimming took off 5 bases at V and 0 bases at J, with 0 bases between the two ends. The CDR3 region is CASSSTDTQYF. CDR3 nucleotide sequence: TGTGCCAGCAGTAGCACAGATACGCAGTATTTT.

The chain couples TRBV5-5 to TRBJ1-4; D remains unclear. Trimming stripped 5 bases from V and 8 bases from J, with 19 bases between. CDR1 is SGHKS and CDR2 is YYEKEE in the germline V gene (reference sequence). The CDR3 contains 15 residues. The CDR3 sequence: CASSRVGRREEKLFF. The CDR3 nucleotides read TGTGCCAGCAGTCGCGTTGGGAGAAGGGAGGAAAAACTGTTTTTT.

V usage is TRBV5-6 and J usage is TRBJ2-7; D remains unclear. The CDR3 is 15 amino acids. Per the germline V gene, CDR1 is SGHDT and CDR2 is YYEEEE. V was pared by 4 bases and J by 1 base, with 15 bases between. The CDR3 nucleotides are TGTGCCAGCAGCCCCGGCCGAGCCCTATCCTACGAGCAGTACTTC. Protein sequence: CASSPGRALSYEQYF. Together with reference TRBV5-6 and TRBJ2-7, the CDR3 gives the full variable domain: DAGVTQSPTHLIKTRGQQVTLRCSPKSGHDTVSWYQQALGQGPQFIFQYYEEEERQRGNFPDRFSGHQFPNYSSELNVNALLLGDSALYLCASSPGRALSYEQYFGPGTRLTVT.

The rearrangement uses TRBV11-2 and TRBJ2-3, with 11 bases fitting TRBD2. CDR3 length equals 17 residues. Germline CDR1 is SGHAT and CDR2 is FQNNGV. The V segment lost 3 bases and the J segment 0 bases; nucleotides outside the gene matches: 5. The CDR3 loop reads CASSFLAGGVSTDTQYF. DNA of the CDR3: TGTGCCAGCAGCTTTCTAGCGGGGGGAGTCAGCACAGATACGCAGTATTTT.

The chain joins TRBV3-1 (or the pseudogene TRBV3-2) to TRBJ1-5; D gene ambiguous. In germline, CDR1 is LGHDT, CDR2 YNNKEL (reference sequence). The CDR3 is made up of 16 amino acids. The V gene lost 1 base and the J gene lost 4 bases, with 14 bases spanning the gap. Written as DNA, the CDR3 is TGTGCCAGCAGCCAAGGGAGAGCACCAAGTAATCAGCCCCAGCATTTT. This encodes CASSQGRAPSNQPQHF.

The chain is built from TRBV21-1 and TRBJ1-1; the table's TRBD1 call for D was not verified on the DNA. TRBV21-1 corresponds to a pseudogene. This CDR3 spans 20 amino acids. CDR3 nucleotide sequence: TGTGCCAGCAGCAAAGTGGACAGGCCAGCAAACTACTCCATGAACACTGAAGCTTTCTTT. This encodes CASSKVDRPANYSMNTEAFF.

J is TRBJ2-1 and V is TRBV9, with 13 bases identical to TRBD2. The V gene's germline CDR1 is SGDLS and CDR2 YYNGEE. CDR3 length: 20 amino acids. The trim removed 3 bases at V and 0 bases at J, leaving 12 bases unmatched. The DNA for the CDR3 is TGTGCCAGCAGCGAGAGGGGGACTAGCGGGGAGCAGATCTCCTACAATGAGCAGTTCTTC. Amino acids: CASSERGTSGEQISYNEQFF.

CDR3 amino acids: CASRPSGGPRNEQFF. CDR3 DNA: TGTGCCAGCAGGCCCAGCGGGGGACCGCGTAATGAGCAGTTCTTC. The chain links TRBV6-5 to TRBJ2-1, with 8 positions matching TRBD2. After removal of 6 bases from V and 7 bases from J, the junction contained 11 bases not matched to a gene. The CDR3 contains 15 residues. Germline V CDR1 and CDR2: MNHEY, SVGAGI.

The rearrangement links TRBV2 to TRBJ1-6, with D perhaps TRBD1 (6 bases). The CDR3 extends over 16 amino acids. CDR1 is SNHLY and CDR2 is FYNNEI in the germline V gene. V gave up 7 bases and J gave up 0 bases, with 13 bases separating them. The CDR3 region is CASTREGGSYNSPLHF. The DNA for the CDR3 is TGTGCCAGCACCAGAGAGGGGGGCTCCTATAATTCACCCCTCCACTTT.

V and J are TRBV7-6 and TRBJ2-7, with a possible D match to TRBD1 (6 bases). Germline CDR1 reads SGHVS; CDR2 reads FNYEAQ. The germline V and J ends were trimmed by 4 bases and 3 bases, with 13 bases remaining between them. This CDR3 is 14 amino acids long. CDR3 protein: CASSSSGDSYEQYF. DNA of the CDR3: TGTGCCAGCAGCTCCTCAGGGGATAGCTACGAGCAGTACTTC.

In this sample, this clone turned up many times. The rearrangement joins TRBV7-2 to TRBJ1-6; no firm D call. CDR3 length: 14 amino acids. Germline values: CDR1 SGHTA, CDR2 FQGNSA. Trimming removed 5 bases from V and 7 bases from J, with 12 bases in between. CDR3 DNA sequence: TGTGCCAGCAGCCTGGGCGTCGGGAATTCACCCCTCCACTTT. Translated: CASSLGVGNSPLHF.

The chain links TRBV7-6 to TRBJ1-3, with D perhaps matching TRBD1 (6 bases). From germline, CDR1 is SGHVS and CDR2 FNYEAQ. Trimming removed 5 bases from V and 1 base from J, with 9 bases in between. The CDR3 totals 14 residues. Here the CDR3 DNA reads TGTGCCAGCAGCCTTACAGGGTCTGGAAACACCATATATTTT. Protein sequence: CASSLTGSGNTIYF.

The chain uses TRBV7-2 and TRBJ1-4, with D hard to call. Trimming stripped 1 base from V and 5 bases from J, with 8 bases between. Germline V lookup: CDR1 SGHTA, CDR2 FQGNSA. The CDR3 runs 14 residues. The CDR3 reads CASSLGLSNEKLFF. CDR3 sequence (DNA): TGTGCCAGCAGCTTAGGACTGAGCAATGAAAAACTGTTTTTT. Together with reference TRBV7-2 and TRBJ1-4, the CDR3 gives the full variable domain: GAGVSQSPSNKVTEKGKDVELRCDPISGHTALYWYRQSLGQGLEFLIYFQGNSAPDKSGLPSDRFSAERTGGSVSTLTIQRTQQEDSAVYLCASSLGLSNEKLFFGSGTQLSVL.